These 5 T cell receptor beta chains were sequenced from one sample in a study of blood T cells in healthy people across ages. Combining a sample-barcoded 5' primer with a J-beta primer mix, a second PCR ran for roughly 7 to 12 cycles. TCRdb re-called the 5' RACE reads with MiXCR, one entry per CDR3 protein. The sample has roughly 1.6 million distinct CDR3 sequences, approximately 32% seen once. The sample taken for sequencing was blood. The source is a young woman in good health.

The chain couples TRBV28 to TRBJ1-1; possible D gene TRBD1, 5 bases. Trimming pared 11 bases from V and 7 bases from J, leaving 17 bases between. The germline V gene encodes CDR1 MDHEN and CDR2 SYDVKM. The CDR3 consists of 12 residues. The CDR3 reads CAGGSRPHEAFF. In DNA form, the CDR3 reads TGTGCCGGGGGGAGCAGGCCGCATGAAGCTTTCTTT.

The rearrangement joins TRBV4-1 to TRBJ2-1, with 9 bases that match TRBD2. V was clipped by 1 base and J by 0 bases; unmatched bases: 7. From germline, CDR1 is MGHRA and CDR2 YSYEKL. The CDR3 contains 18 residues. CDR3 sequence: CASSQVGTSRFSYNEQFF. In nucleotides, the CDR3 is TGCGCCAGCAGCCAAGTCGGGACTAGCCGTTTCTCCTACAATGAGCAGTTCTTC.

This clonotype has more than one count but fewer than ten. A single base separates this from a much larger clone, so it may be a read error. The chain recombines TRBV7-9 with TRBJ1-2; no clear D. This CDR3 comprises 11 residues. The ends were cut back, 5 bases at V and 6 bases at J, with 7 bases in the middle. CDR1 SEHNR and CDR2 FQNEAQ come from the germline V gene (reference sequence). The chain's CDR3 is CASSGEDGYTF. For the CDR3, the DNA is TGTGCCAGCAGCGGTGAAGATGGCTACACCTTC.

This chain connects TRBV3-1 to TRBJ2-3, with 9 positions matching TRBD1. The germline V gene encodes CDR1 LGHDT and CDR2 YNNKEL (reference sequence). V was pared by 1 base and J by 3 bases, with 5 bases of the junction left unmatched. This CDR3 region has 16 residues. The CDR3: CASSQGDRVRTDTQYF. In DNA, the CDR3 is TGTGCCAGCAGCCAAGGGGACAGGGTACGGACAGATACGCAGTATTTT.

The V call is TRBV30, the J call TRBJ2-1; TRBD2 matches 9 bases. The trim removed 4 bases at V and 4 bases at J, leaving 5 bases unmatched. This CDR3 region has 14 residues. Germline V gene data show CDR1 as GTSNPN and CDR2 as SVGIG (reference sequence). The CDR3 DNA sequence: TGTGCCTGGACTAGCGGGGCTGCTTACAATGAGCAGTTCTTC. It translates to CAWTSGAAYNEQFF. Full variable domain (remainder filled in from reference TRBV30 and TRBJ2-1): SQTIHQWPATLVQPVGSPLSLECTVEGTSNPNLYWYRQAAGRGLQLLFYSVGIGQISSEVPQNLSASRPQDRQFILSSKKLLLSDSGFYLCAWTSGAAYNEQFFGPGTRLTVL.